These 6 T cell receptor beta chains share one sample of origin, sequenced in a study of shared clonotypes between healthy human individuals. The data were produced by immunoSEQ multiplex PCR, yet TCRdb's version contains in-frame clones alone and is incomplete. The table has around 980,000 clones, approximately 80% seen once. The sequenced material came from memory CD4+ T cells from PBMCs. The subset here: CD45RA-negative fraction. The origin of the receptors is a young man in good health. Some clones in this sample may be carry-over from other donors' samples.

The chain uses TRBV18 and TRBJ1-4; D is ambiguous. This CDR3 has 16 amino acids. Germline values: CDR1 KGHSH, CDR2 LQKENI. Trimming shortened V by 2 bases and J by 0 bases, and 10 bases separated the two germline ends. In DNA, the CDR3 is TGTGCCAGCTCACCAGATCAGTTTGCAACTAATGAAAAACTGTTTTTT. It is translated as CASSPDQFATNEKLFF.

The chain combines TRBV10-1 with TRBJ1-2; D is uncertain. Germline V lookup: CDR1 WNHNN, CDR2 SYGVQD (reference sequence). V was pared by 8 bases and J by 2 bases, with 18 bases between. The CDR3 runs to 15 residues. CDR3 protein: CASALGRRSNYGYTF. Here the CDR3 DNA reads TGCGCCAGCGCCCTTGGTAGGAGATCCAACTATGGCTACACCTTC.

For the CDR3, the DNA is TGTGCCAGCAGTTCCCCGGGACTGAGATACAATGAGCAGTTCTTC. Residues: CASSSPGLRYNEQFF. The V call is TRBV28, the J call TRBJ2-1, with D possibly TRBD2 on 6 matching bases. The length of the CDR3 is 15 residues. Germline lookup yields CDR1 MDHEN and CDR2 SYDVKM. V lost 4 bases and J 4 bases, leaving 14 bases between the germline ends.

V and J are TRBV28 and TRBJ1-2; no firm D call. CDR3 length: 13 amino acids. Germline values: CDR1 MDHEN, CDR2 SYDVKM. The ends were cut back, 3 bases at V and 8 bases at J, with 13 bases in the middle. The CDR3 is CASSFSYLKGYTF. CDR3 sequence (DNA): TGTGCCAGCAGTTTCAGCTACCTTAAAGGCTACACCTTC.

The chain is built from TRBV4-3 and TRBJ1-2; 7 bases agree with TRBD1. Germline values: CDR1 LGHNA, CDR2 YSLEER. Trimming at V came to 0 bases and at J to 3 bases, leaving 1 base not matched to a gene. CDR3 length: 14 residues. The CDR3, as DNA: TGCGCCAGCAGCCAAGAAACAGGGGACTATGGCTACACCTTC. This gives the protein CASSQETGDYGYTF.

A single count supports this clone. The chain carries TRBV27 and TRBJ2-2; D gene ambiguous. The CDR3 is made up of 14 amino acids. V was trimmed by 5 bases and J by 6 bases, leaving 13 bases between them. The germline gives CDR1 MNHEY, CDR2 SMNVEV (reference sequence). CDR3 sequence reads: CASSPLRRAGELFF. The CDR3, as DNA: TGTGCCAGCAGTCCTCTCAGACGGGCCGGGGAGCTGTTTTTT.